The sequence of this TCR beta chain was determined in a study of blood T cells in healthy people across ages. Study results and caveats: Per million T cells, TCR beta diversity dropped about linearly as age rose. Bulk PBMC profiling left naive and antigen-experienced comparisons inconclusive.

In regard to this clonotype: Its antigen is unknown.

Sample-barcoded 5' priming and a J-beta primer mix drove a second PCR of roughly 6 to 12 cycles. Each cDNA was tagged by a template-switch adaptor containing 12 random nucleotides. TCRdb redid the calling of the 5' RACE reads with MiXCR, one entry per CDR3 protein. The data hold about 640,000 distinct CDR3 sequences, with roughly 43% observed a single time. The sample, around 10 milliliters of peripheral blood, was drawn from each donor. V gave up 1 base and J gave up 3 bases; unmatched junction bases: 2. Germline CDR1 is SGHTA and CDR2 is FQGNSA. The CDR3 spans 15 residues. The origin of this receptor is a man older than 75 in good health. V gene TRBV7-2 combines with J gene TRBJ1-5; 8 bases agree with TRBD1. The sequencing sample was made of blood. CDR3 sequence reads: CASSLDQGANQPQHF. The DNA for the CDR3 is TGTGCCAGCAGCTTAGACCAGGGGGCCAATCAGCCCCAGCATTTT.